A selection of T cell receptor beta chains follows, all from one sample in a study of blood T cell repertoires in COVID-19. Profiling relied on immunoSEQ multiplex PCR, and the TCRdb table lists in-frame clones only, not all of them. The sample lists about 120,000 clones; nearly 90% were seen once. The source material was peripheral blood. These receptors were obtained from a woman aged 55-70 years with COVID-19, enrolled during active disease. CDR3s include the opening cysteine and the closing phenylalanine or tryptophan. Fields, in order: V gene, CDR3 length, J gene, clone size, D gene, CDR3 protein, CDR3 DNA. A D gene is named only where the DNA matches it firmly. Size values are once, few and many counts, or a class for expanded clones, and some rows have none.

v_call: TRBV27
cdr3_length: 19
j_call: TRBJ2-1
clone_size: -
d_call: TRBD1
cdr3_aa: CASIDLTGGFPPDYNEQFF
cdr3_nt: TGTGCCAGCATAGACCTGACAGGGGGCTTTCCTCCCGACTACAATGAGCAGTTCTTC

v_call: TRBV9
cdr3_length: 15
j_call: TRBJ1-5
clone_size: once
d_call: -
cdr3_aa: CASSPQGGVNQPQHF
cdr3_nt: TGTGCCAGCAGCCCTCAAGGGGGAGTAAATCAGCCCCAGCATTTT

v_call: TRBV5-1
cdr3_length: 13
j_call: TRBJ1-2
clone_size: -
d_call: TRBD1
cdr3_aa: CASSDRQGYGYTF
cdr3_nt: TGCGCCAGCAGTGACAGACAGGGCTATGGCTACACCTTC

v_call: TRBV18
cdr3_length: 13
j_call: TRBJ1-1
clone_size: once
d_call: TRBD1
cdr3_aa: CASSPRQGGEAFF
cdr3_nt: TGTGCCAGCTCACCTCGACAGGGCGGTGAAGCTTTCTTT

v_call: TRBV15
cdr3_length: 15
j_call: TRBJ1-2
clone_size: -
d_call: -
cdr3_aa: CATSRALSGSIGYTF
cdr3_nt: TGTGCCACCAGCAGGGCTCTCTCGGGGTCTATTGGCTACACCTTC

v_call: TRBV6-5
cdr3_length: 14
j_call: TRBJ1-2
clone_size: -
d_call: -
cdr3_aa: CASKPGQTSYGYTF
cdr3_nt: TGTGCCAGCAAGCCAGGACAGACCTCCTATGGCTACACCTTC

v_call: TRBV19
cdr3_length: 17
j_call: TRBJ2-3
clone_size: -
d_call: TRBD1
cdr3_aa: CASSPPPGQGAEDTQYF
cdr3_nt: TGTGCCAGTAGTCCCCCCCCGGGACAGGGGGCTGAAGATACGCAGTATTTT

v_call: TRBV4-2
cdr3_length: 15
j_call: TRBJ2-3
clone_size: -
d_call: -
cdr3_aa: CASSPGLSSTDTQYF
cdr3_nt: TGTGCCAGCAGCCCGGGACTGTCTAGCACAGATACGCAGTATTTT

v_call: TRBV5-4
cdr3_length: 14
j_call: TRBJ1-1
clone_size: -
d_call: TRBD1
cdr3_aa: CASSFTGANTEAFF
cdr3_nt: TGTGCCAGCAGCTTTACAGGGGCGAACACTGAAGCTTTCTTT

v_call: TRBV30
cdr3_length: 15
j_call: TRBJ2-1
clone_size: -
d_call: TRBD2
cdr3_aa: CAWSVERGVLREQFF
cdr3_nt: TGTGCCTGGAGTGTCGAGCGGGGGGTCCTCAGGGAGCAGTTCTTC

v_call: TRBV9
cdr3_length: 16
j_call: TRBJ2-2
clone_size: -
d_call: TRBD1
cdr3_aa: CASSGRQGKNTGELFF
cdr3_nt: TGTGCCAGCAGCGGACGACAGGGGAAGAACACCGGGGAGCTGTTTTTT

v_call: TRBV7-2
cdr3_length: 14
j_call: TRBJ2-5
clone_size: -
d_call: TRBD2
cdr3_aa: CASSTSGGAETQYF
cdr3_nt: TGTGCCAGCAGCACTAGCGGGGGGGCCGAGACCCAGTACTTC

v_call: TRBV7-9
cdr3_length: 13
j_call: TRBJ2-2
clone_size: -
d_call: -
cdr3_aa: CASSSGNTGELFF
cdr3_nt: TGTGCCAGCAGCTCAGGGAACACCGGGGAGCTGTTTTTT

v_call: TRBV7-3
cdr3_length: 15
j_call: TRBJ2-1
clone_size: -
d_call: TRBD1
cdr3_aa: CASSQGQGVYNEQFF
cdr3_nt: TGTGCCAGCAGCCAAGGACAGGGGGTCTACAATGAGCAGTTCTTC

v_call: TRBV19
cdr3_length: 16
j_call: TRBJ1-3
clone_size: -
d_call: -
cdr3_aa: CASRRRDNPIGNTIYF
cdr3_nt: TGTGCCAGTAGGAGACGGGACAACCCTATTGGAAACACCATATATTTT

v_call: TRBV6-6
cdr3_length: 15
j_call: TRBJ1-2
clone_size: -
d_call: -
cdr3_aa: CASSYSRQAHEGYTF
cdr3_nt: TGTGCCAGCAGTTACTCGAGACAGGCCCACGAGGGGTACACCTTC

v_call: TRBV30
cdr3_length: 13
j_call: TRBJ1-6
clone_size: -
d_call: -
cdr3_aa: CAWVTGGDSPLHF
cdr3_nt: TGTGCCTGGGTGACAGGAGGCGATTCACCCCTCCACTTT

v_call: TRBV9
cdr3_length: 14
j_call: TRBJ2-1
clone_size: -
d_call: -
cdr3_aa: CASSPTGVYNEQFF
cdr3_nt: TGTGCCAGCAGCCCGACGGGAGTCTACAATGAGCAGTTCTTC

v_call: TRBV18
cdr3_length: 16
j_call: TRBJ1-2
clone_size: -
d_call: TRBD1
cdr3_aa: CASSPQRGQIAEGYTF
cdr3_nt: TGTGCCAGCTCACCTCAAAGGGGGCAGATAGCGGAAGGCTACACCTTC

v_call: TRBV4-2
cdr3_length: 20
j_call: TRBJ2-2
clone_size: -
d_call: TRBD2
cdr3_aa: CASSQVIWASGGADTGELFF
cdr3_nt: TGTGCCAGCAGCCAAGTGATCTGGGCTAGCGGGGGGGCGGACACCGGGGAGCTGTTTTTT

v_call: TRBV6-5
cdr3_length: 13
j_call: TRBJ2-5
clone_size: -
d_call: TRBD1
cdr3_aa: CASATGGLETQYF
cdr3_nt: TGTGCCAGCGCGACAGGGGGCTTGGAGACCCAGTACTTC

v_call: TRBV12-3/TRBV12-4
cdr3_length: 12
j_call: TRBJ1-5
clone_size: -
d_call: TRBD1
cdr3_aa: CASRRTGQPQHF
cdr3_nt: TGTGCCAGCAGAAGGACAGGGCAGCCCCAGCATTTT

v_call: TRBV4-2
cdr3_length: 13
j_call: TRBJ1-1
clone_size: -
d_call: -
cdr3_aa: CASSQGAQTSAFF
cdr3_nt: TGTGCCAGCAGCCAAGGGGCCCAGACCTCTGCTTTCTTT

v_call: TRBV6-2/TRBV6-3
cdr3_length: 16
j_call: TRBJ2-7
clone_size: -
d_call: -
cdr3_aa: CASSYGAGSDHYEQYF
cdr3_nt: TGTGCCAGCAGTTACGGGGCGGGGAGCGACCACTACGAGCAGTACTTC

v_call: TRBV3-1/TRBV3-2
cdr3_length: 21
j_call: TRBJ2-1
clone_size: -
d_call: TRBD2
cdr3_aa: CASSHQRKPALAGGLYNEQFF
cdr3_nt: TGTGCCAGCAGCCATCAACGGAAACCGGCACTAGCGGGGGGGCTGTACAATGAGCAGTTCTTC

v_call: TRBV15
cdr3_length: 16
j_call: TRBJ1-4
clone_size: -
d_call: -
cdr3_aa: CATSRGLGAWNEKLFF
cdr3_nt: TGTGCCACCAGCAGAGGTCTAGGGGCCTGGAATGAAAAACTGTTTTTT

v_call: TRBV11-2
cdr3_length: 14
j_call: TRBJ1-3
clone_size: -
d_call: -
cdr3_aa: CASSLERSGNTIYF
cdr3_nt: TGTGCCAGCAGCTTAGAAAGGAGTGGAAACACCATATATTTT

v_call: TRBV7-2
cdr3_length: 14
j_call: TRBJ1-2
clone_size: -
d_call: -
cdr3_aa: CASSLEQGNYGYTF
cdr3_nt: TGTGCCAGCAGCTTAGAACAGGGAAACTATGGCTACACCTTC

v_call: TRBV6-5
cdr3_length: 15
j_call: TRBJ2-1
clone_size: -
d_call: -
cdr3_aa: CASSPLGDGEDEQFF
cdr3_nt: TGTGCCAGCAGTCCACTAGGGGATGGGGAGGATGAGCAGTTCTTC

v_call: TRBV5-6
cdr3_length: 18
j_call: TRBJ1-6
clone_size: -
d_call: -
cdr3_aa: CASSSNLRQSSYNSPLHF
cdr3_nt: TGTGCCAGCAGCTCAAACCTTAGACAGAGCTCCTATAATTCACCCCTCCACTTT

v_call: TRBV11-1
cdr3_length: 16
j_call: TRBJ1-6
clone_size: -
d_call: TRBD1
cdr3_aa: CASSKPGQGINSPLHF
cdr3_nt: TGTGCCAGCAGTAAACCGGGACAGGGGATTAATTCACCCCTCCACTTT

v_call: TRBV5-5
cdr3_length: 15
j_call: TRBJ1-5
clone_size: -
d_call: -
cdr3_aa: CASSQLGLSNQPQHF
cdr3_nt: TGTGCCAGCAGCCAGTTGGGACTGAGCAATCAGCCCCAGCATTTT

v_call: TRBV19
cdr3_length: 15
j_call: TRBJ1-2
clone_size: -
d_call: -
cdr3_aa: CASSIGGIRTHGYTF
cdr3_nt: TGTGCCAGTAGTATTGGAGGGATCCGGACGCATGGCTACACCTTC

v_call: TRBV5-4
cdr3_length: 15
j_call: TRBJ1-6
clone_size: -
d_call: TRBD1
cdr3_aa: CASSPGGQGSSPLHF
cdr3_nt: TGTGCCAGCAGCCCGGGGGGACAGGGATCTTCACCCCTCCACTTT

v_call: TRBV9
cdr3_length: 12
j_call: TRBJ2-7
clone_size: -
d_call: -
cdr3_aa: CASSKSDYEQYF
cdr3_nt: TGTGCCAGCAGTAAAAGCGACTACGAGCAGTACTTC

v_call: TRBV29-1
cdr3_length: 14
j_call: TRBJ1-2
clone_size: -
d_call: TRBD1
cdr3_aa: CSGGSGQGLDGYTF
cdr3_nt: TGCAGCGGTGGCTCGGGACAGGGGCTGGATGGCTACACCTTC

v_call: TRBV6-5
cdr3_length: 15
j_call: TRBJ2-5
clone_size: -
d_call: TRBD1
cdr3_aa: CASSILGQGEETQYF
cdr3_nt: TGTGCCAGCAGTATTTTAGGGCAGGGGGAAGAGACCCAGTACTTC

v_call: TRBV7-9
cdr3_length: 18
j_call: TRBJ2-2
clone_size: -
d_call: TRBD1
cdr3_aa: CASSLAWKWDRVSGELFF
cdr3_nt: TGTGCCAGCAGCTTAGCGTGGAAGTGGGACAGGGTATCCGGGGAGCTGTTTTTT

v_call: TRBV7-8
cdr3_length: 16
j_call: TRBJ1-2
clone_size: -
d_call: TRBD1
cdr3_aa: CASSLGGAGQNYGYTF
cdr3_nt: TGTGCCAGCAGCTTAGGCGGGGCGGGACAGAACTATGGCTACACCTTC

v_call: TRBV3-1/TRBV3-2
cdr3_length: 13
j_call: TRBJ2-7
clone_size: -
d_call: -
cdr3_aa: CARPGGLNYEQYF
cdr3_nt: TGTGCCCGCCCGGGGGGCCTCAACTACGAGCAGTACTTC

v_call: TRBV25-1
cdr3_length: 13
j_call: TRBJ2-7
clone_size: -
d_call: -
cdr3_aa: CASSETGPGEQYF
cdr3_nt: TGTGCCAGCAGTGAAACAGGGCCGGGCGAGCAGTACTTC

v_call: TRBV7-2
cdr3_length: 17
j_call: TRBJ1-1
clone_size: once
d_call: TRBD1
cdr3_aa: CASSLRRGTALNTEAFF
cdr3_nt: TGTGCCAGCAGCTTAAGAAGGGGGACAGCCTTGAACACTGAAGCTTTCTTT

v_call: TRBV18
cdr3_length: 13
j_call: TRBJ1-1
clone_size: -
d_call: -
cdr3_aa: CASSPESNTEAFF
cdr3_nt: TGTGCCAGCTCACCCGAGAGCAACACTGAAGCTTTCTTT